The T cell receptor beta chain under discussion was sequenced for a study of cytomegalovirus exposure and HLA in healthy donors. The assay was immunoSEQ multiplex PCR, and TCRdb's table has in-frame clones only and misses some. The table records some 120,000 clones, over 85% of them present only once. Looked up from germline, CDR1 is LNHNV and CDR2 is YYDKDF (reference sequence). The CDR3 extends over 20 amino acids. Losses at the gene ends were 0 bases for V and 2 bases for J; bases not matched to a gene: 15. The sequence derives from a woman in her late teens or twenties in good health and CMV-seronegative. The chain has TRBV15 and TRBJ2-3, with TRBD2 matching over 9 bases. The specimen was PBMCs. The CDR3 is CATSRDWRLAGKDPTDTQYF. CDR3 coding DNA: TGTGCCACCAGCAGAGATTGGCGCCTAGCGGGGAAAGACCCCACAGATACGCAGTATTTT.